This entry lists 22 T cell receptor beta chains sequenced from one sample in a study of cytomegalovirus exposure and HLA in healthy donors. With 60 Vbeta and 13 Jbeta primers, the PCR was carried out. The data were produced by immunoSEQ multiplex PCR, yet TCRdb's version contains in-frame clones alone and is incomplete. In the table there are roughly 93,000 clones, 65% to 80% of which are singletons. Sequencing was performed on PBMCs. Receptors originate from a human donor in good health.

This chain connects TRBV7-2 to TRBJ1-4, with D perhaps TRBD1 (5 bases). The ends were cut back, 5 bases at V and 8 bases at J, with 12 bases in the middle. Germline assignment: CDR1 SGHTA and CDR2 FQGNSA. This CDR3 has 13 amino acids. The CDR3 here is CASSPGTGEKLFF. The CDR3 DNA reads as TGTGCCAGCAGCCCAGGGACTGGAGAAAAACTGTTTTTT.

This clone appeared a single time. The genes are TRBV6-5 and TRBJ2-5; D gene ambiguous. V was trimmed by 2 bases and J by 5 bases, leaving 3 bases between them. This CDR3 has 11 residues. The V gene's germline CDR1 is MNHEY and CDR2 SVGAGI. The CDR3 region has the DNA TGTGCCAGCAGTTACCTGGAGACCCAGTACTTC. Amino acids: CASSYLETQYF.

The chain combines TRBV5-4 with TRBJ2-1; 9 bases align to TRBD1. V gave up 0 bases and J gave up 6 bases; unmatched junction bases: 10. CDR3 length: 17 amino acids. Germline CDR1 is SGHNT and CDR2 is YYREEE (reference sequence). The CDR3 loop is CASSLGGRDRDRNEQFF. CDR3 DNA sequence: TGTGCCAGCAGCTTGGGGGGCCGGGACAGGGACCGCAATGAGCAGTTCTTC.

This chain joins TRBV5-1 and TRBJ1-2; 10 bases line up with TRBD1. V was pared by 4 bases and J by 4 bases, with 7 bases of the junction left unmatched. The CDR3 runs to 15 residues. Germline CDR1 reads SGHRS; CDR2 reads YFSETQ. The CDR3 DNA sequence: TGCGCCAGCAGCCCTCCGACAGGGGGCACCTATGGCTACACCTTC. Translation: CASSPPTGGTYGYTF.

In this sample, this clone turned up a few times. The DNA of the CDR3 is TGCGCCAGCAGCCAAGAGCGTAGCGGGAACGACAATGAGCAGTTCTTC. It yields the protein CASSQERSGNDNEQFF. The chain couples TRBV4-3 to TRBJ2-1; 8 positions agree with TRBD2. CDR3 size: 16 residues. Germline V gene data show CDR1 as LGHNA and CDR2 as YSLEER. Trimming cost V 0 bases and J 5 bases; bases outside gene matches: 6.

The chain carries TRBV2 and TRBJ1-2; 9 bases match TRBD1. This CDR3 spans 14 amino acids. V lost 6 bases and J lost 8; bases outside the gene matches: 10. Germline V gives CDR1 SNHLY, CDR2 FYNNEI. CDR3 coding DNA: TGTGCCAGCAGGGAGCGGGGACAGGGTGGGGGCTACACCTTC. This sequence encodes CASRERGQGGGYTF.

This clone was picked up a small number of times. The chain carries TRBV15 and TRBJ2-2, with D perhaps matching TRBD2 (6 bases). The germline gives CDR1 LNHNV, CDR2 YYDKDF (reference sequence). The CDR3 is made up of 14 amino acids. Trimming stripped 3 bases from V and 3 bases from J, with 8 bases between. The CDR3 sequence: CATSRGGYTGELFF. CDR3 coding DNA: TGTGCCACCAGCAGGGGAGGTTACACCGGGGAGCTGTTTTTT.

This chain joins TRBV7-9 and TRBJ1-1; D is possibly TRBD1 (6 bases). Trimming removed 3 bases at V and 7 bases at J, with 9 bases between. Germline-derived CDR1 and CDR2 are SEHNR and FQNEAQ (reference sequence). The CDR3 contains 12 residues. The CDR3 is CASSLETGEAFF. The CDR3 nucleotides are TGTGCCAGCAGCTTGGAGACAGGTGAAGCTTTCTTT.

In regard to this clone: The sample has other DNA sequences that encode this CDR3 too. V gene TRBV2 combines with J gene TRBJ2-7; D is unresolved. V lost 7 bases and J 8 bases, leaving 12 bases between the germline ends. The CDR3 covers 11 residues. CDR1 is SNHLY and CDR2 is FYNNEI in the germline V gene. The CDR3 DNA sequence: TGTGCCAGCATCCCAGCTGACAAGCAGTACTTC. Residues: CASIPADKQYF.

The gene calls are TRBV29-1 and TRBJ1-1, with 8 nucleotides matching TRBD1. Germline V gene lookup returns CDR1 SQVTM and CDR2 ANQGSEA. The CDR3 has 13 residues. V lost 3 bases, J lost 1 base, and 1 base stayed unmatched. The CDR3 coding sequence is TGCAGCGTTGAGGGACAGGCGAACACTGAAGCTTTCTTT. This gives the protein CSVEGQANTEAFF.

This clone was seen a handful of times. The rearrangement joins TRBV6-6 to TRBJ2-7; 8 bases align to TRBD1. Germline V gives CDR1 MNHNY, CDR2 SVGAGI (reference sequence). This CDR3 is 16 amino acids long. J was trimmed by 6 bases and V by 0 bases; bases with no gene match: 10. CDR3 residues: CASSYSIPGQGSEQYF. In DNA form, the CDR3 reads TGTGCCAGCAGTTACTCGATTCCAGGACAGGGTTCCGAGCAGTACTTC.

Note on this clone: Mismatch with germline at one junction end may stem from a read error. The rearrangement links TRBV4-1 to TRBJ1-1, with TRBD1 identical over 7 bases. The CDR3 is 15 amino acids. The germline CDR1 and CDR2 sequences are MGHRA and YSYEKL. CDR3 coding DNA: TGCGCCGGCAGCTCACCCGGACAGGAGAACACTGAAGCTTTCTTT. Protein: CAGSSPGQENTEAFF.

V usage is TRBV7-6 and J usage is TRBJ2-3; 11 bases are shared with TRBD2. Looked up from germline, CDR1 is SGHVS and CDR2 is FNYEAQ. The CDR3 has 16 amino acids. Losses at the gene ends were 5 bases for V and 2 bases for J; bases not matched to a gene: 6. CDR3 DNA sequence: TGTGCCAGCAGCGCAACTAGCGGGGGACCCACAGATACGCAGTATTTT. Translation gives CASSATSGGPTDTQYF.

The V gene is TRBV11-2, the J gene TRBJ2-5, with a weak D call TRBD2 (6 bases). This CDR3 contains 13 residues. Germline V gene sequence: CDR1 SGHAT, CDR2 FQNNGV. V was trimmed by 6 bases and J by 5 bases, leaving 13 bases between them. CDR3 region: CASRTGGLETQYF. CDR3 coding DNA: TGTGCCAGCAGGACCGGGGGTTTGGAGACCCAGTACTTC.

This clone came up a few times. The V and J genes are TRBV25-1 and TRBJ2-3; 7 bases agree with TRBD2. Germline values: CDR1 MGHDK, CDR2 SYGVNS. V lost 7 bases to trimming and J lost 2 bases; unmatched junction nucleotides: 3. CDR3 length equals 13 residues. The CDR3 spells CASTGDYTDTQYF. DNA for the CDR3: TGTGCCAGCACTGGGGACTACACAGATACGCAGTATTTT.

This clone came up a few times. This chain joins TRBV5-4 and TRBJ1-1, with 7 positions matching TRBD1. The V gene's germline CDR1 is SGHNT and CDR2 YYREEE (reference sequence). V was pared by 4 bases and J by 0 bases, with 6 bases of the junction left unmatched. This CDR3 contains 15 residues. DNA for the CDR3: TGTGCCAGCAGCGCCCCGACAGGGATGAACACTGAAGCTTTCTTT. Its translation is CASSAPTGMNTEAFF. Together with reference TRBV5-4 and TRBJ1-1, the CDR3 gives the full variable domain: ETGVTQSPTHLIKTRGQQVTLRCSSQSGHNTVSWYQQALGQGPQFIFQYYREEENGRGNFPPRFSGLQFPNYSSELNVNALELDDSALYLCASSAPTGMNTEAFFGQGTRLTVV.

The chain is built from TRBV6-6 and TRBJ1-6; TRBD1 is a possible D gene (5 bases). Trimming removed 0 bases from V and 8 bases from J, with 11 bases in between. Germline V gives CDR1 MNHNY, CDR2 SVGAGI (reference sequence). The CDR3 spans 15 residues. CDR3 DNA sequence: TGTGCCAGCAGTTACTCGGGAGGGGAAGATTCACCCCTCCACTTT. It codes for CASSYSGGEDSPLHF.

The chain has TRBV18 and TRBJ2-7; no clear D. Germline values: CDR1 KGHSH, CDR2 LQKENI. Trimming pared 3 bases from V and 2 bases from J, leaving 8 bases between. This CDR3 is built from 13 residues. The CDR3 sequence is CASSPTATYEQYF. CDR3 nucleotides: TGTGCCAGCTCACCGACTGCAACCTACGAGCAGTACTTC.

J is TRBJ1-2 and V is TRBV6-1, with a possible D match to TRBD1 (6 bases). This CDR3 region has 15 residues. Germline V gene sequence: CDR1 MNHNS, CDR2 SASEGT. V shed 4 bases and J shed 4 bases, with 16 bases lying between them. The DNA of the CDR3 is TGTGCCAGCAGTGTTACACAGGGTTCCGGCTATGGCTACACCTTC. Amino acids: CASSVTQGSGYGYTF.

This chain connects TRBV29-1 to TRBJ1-2; 10 nucleotides match TRBD1. With V trimmed by 0 bases and J by 3 bases, 4 bases remained unmatched. Germline lookup yields CDR1 SQVTM and CDR2 ANQGSEA. The CDR3 contains 15 residues. This chain's CDR3 is CSVEDHGTGDYGYTF. The CDR3 DNA sequence: TGCAGCGTTGAAGATCATGGGACAGGGGACTATGGCTACACCTTC.

This clone occurred once. The rearrangement uses TRBV7-2 and TRBJ2-1, with D tentatively TRBD2 (6 bases). V dropped 3 bases and J dropped 1 base, with 13 bases sitting between them. This CDR3 contains 16 residues. Germline-derived CDR1 and CDR2 are SGHTA and FQGNSA. For the CDR3, the DNA is TGTGCCAGCAGCTTTTCTTCTAGCGTGTCCTACAATGAGCAGTTCTTC. The encoded protein is CASSFSSSVSYNEQFF.

This chain links TRBV9 with TRBJ2-1; 7 positions match TRBD1. Germline assignment: CDR1 SGDLS and CDR2 YYNGEE. The CDR3 is 14 amino acids. V shed 0 bases and J 7 bases; nucleotides not matched to a gene: 4. The CDR3 DNA reads TGTGCCAGCAGCGTAGTGGGACAGACGAATGAGCAGTTCTTC. It yields the protein CASSVVGQTNEQFF.